These 16 T cell receptor beta chains came from one sample sequenced in a study of shared clonotypes between healthy human individuals. Method: immunoSEQ multiplex PCR; TCRdb's copy keeps in-frame clones and lacks some. The sample has about 1 million clones, about 70% seen once. Sequencing used memory CD4+ T cells sorted from blood. Subset indicated: CD45RA-negative fraction. The receptor source for this set is a young man in good health.

This clone was found once. The chain is built from TRBV7-2 and TRBJ2-7; 14 bases map to TRBD2. Germline V lookup: CDR1 SGHTA, CDR2 FQGNSA. Unmatched junction bases numbered 8, after V lost 4 bases and J lost 3 bases. This CDR3 is 17 amino acids long. CDR3 sequence: CASSSRLAGGPHYEQYF. DNA of the CDR3: TGTGCCAGCAGCTCCAGACTAGCGGGAGGGCCTCACTACGAGCAGTACTTC.

The gene calls are TRBV5-4 and TRBJ2-1; TRBD1 aligns across 7 bases. This CDR3 is 15 amino acids long. Germline CDR1 is SGHNT and CDR2 is YYREEE (reference sequence). After removal of 2 bases from V and 0 bases from J, the junction contained 2 bases not matched to a gene. CDR3 sequence: CASSFRDSSYNEQFF. CDR3 nucleotide sequence: TGTGCCAGCAGCTTCCGGGACAGCTCCTACAATGAGCAGTTCTTC.

This rearrangement joins TRBV6-6 to TRBJ2-7; D is unclear. Germline assignment: CDR1 MNHNY and CDR2 SVGAGI (reference sequence). The CDR3 is made up of 16 amino acids. The V end lost 5 bases, the J end lost 3 bases, and 20 bases lay between the germline ends. The CDR3 sequence: CASSQALSLGDYEQYF. CDR3 sequence (DNA): TGTGCCAGCAGTCAGGCTTTAAGCCTAGGCGACTACGAGCAGTACTTC.

The J gene is TRBJ2-3, the V gene TRBV9, with a tentative D call TRBD2 (5 bases). The V gene lost 0 bases and the J gene lost 2 bases, with 10 bases spanning the gap. The CDR3 runs 15 residues. The germline gives CDR1 SGDLS, CDR2 YYNGEE. The CDR3 here is CASSVAPEATDTQYF. CDR3 DNA sequence: TGTGCCAGCAGCGTAGCGCCGGAGGCCACAGATACGCAGTATTTT.

The chain carries TRBV4-2 and TRBJ1-4; the D gene is possibly TRBD1 (6 bases). The CDR3 has 16 residues. Germline CDR1 reads LGHNA; CDR2 reads YNFKEQ. V lost 0 bases and J 1 base, leaving 9 bases between the germline ends. The CDR3 region has the DNA TGTGCCAGCAGCCAAGATCGGACAGTAACTAATGAAAAACTGTTTTTT. This sequence encodes CASSQDRTVTNEKLFF.

The chain carries TRBV5-1 and TRBJ2-1, with TRBD2 identical over 12 bases. The CDR3 contains 15 residues. With 3 bases clipped from V and 5 bases from J, the junction kept 3 bases outside the gene matches. Germline CDR1 SGHRS, CDR2 YFSETQ. In DNA, the CDR3 is TGCGCCAGCAGCTCGACTAGCGGGGGACACAATGAGCAGTTCTTC. Protein product: CASSSTSGGHNEQFF.

The V call is TRBV19, the J call TRBJ2-5; a weak D match, TRBD1 (6 bases). CDR3 length: 13 amino acids. Trimming took 4 bases from V and 4 from J, leaving 10 bases between them. Germline assignment: CDR1 LNHDA and CDR2 SQIVND (reference sequence). The CDR3, as DNA: TGTGCCAGTAGTACCTCAGGGGCAGAGACCCAGTACTTC. Its protein product is CASSTSGAETQYF.

The V and J genes are TRBV5-4 and TRBJ2-2; 13 nucleotides agree with TRBD2. Germline V CDR1 and CDR2: SGHNT, YYREEE (reference sequence). Unmatched junction bases numbered 3, after V lost 3 bases and J lost 7 bases. The CDR3 totals 15 residues. The CDR3 nucleotides are TGTGCCAGCAGCTGGACTAGCGGGAGTGTCGGGGAGCTGTTTTTT. Protein product: CASSWTSGSVGELFF.

The chain has TRBV11-1 and TRBJ2-3; D gene ambiguous. Germline V lookup: CDR1 SGHAT, CDR2 FQDESV (reference sequence). Trimming cost V 5 bases and J 3 bases, with 9 bases left between them. This CDR3 has 13 amino acids. The DNA for the CDR3 is TGTGCCAGCAGCCCCCGGGTGACAGATACGCAGTATTTT. It is translated as CASSPRVTDTQYF.

The CDR3 reads CASSIGLHYEQYF. The CDR3 region has the DNA TGTGCCAGTAGTATTGGGCTACACTACGAGCAGTACTTC. This chain joins TRBV19 and TRBJ2-7; D gene uncertain. CDR3 length: 13 amino acids. Germline CDR1 LNHDA, CDR2 SQIVND (reference sequence). The V and J ends lost 3 bases and 3 bases respectively, with 9 bases between them.

The chain links TRBV28 to TRBJ2-1, with D unclear. The V end was cut by 3 bases, the J end by 4 bases, with 10 bases between. Germline V lookup: CDR1 MDHEN, CDR2 SYDVKM. The CDR3 spans 14 residues. The CDR3 coding sequence is TGTGCCAGCAGTTTTGGGGATCGGTACAATGAGCAGTTCTTC. This encodes CASSFGDRYNEQFF. The full variable domain, in which reference TRBV28 and TRBJ2-1 provide the parts outside the CDR3, is DVKVTQSSRYLVKRTGEKVFLECVQDMDHENMFWYRQDPGLGLRLIYFSYDVKMKEKGDIPEGYSVSREKKERFSLILESASTNQTSMYLCASSFGDRYNEQFFGPGTRLTVL.

This chain connects TRBV4-3 to TRBJ2-5, with 8 positions matching TRBD1. The CDR3 contains 13 residues. The V segment lost 6 bases and the J segment 4 bases; nucleotides outside the gene matches: 4. Looked up from germline, CDR1 is LGHNA and CDR2 is YSLEER. The CDR3 loop is CASSVGQGETQYF. CDR3 coding DNA: TGCGCCAGCAGTGTCGGACAGGGAGAGACCCAGTACTTC.

The chain's CDR3 is CASMARSNTGELFF. The DNA of the CDR3 is TGTGCCAGCATGGCCAGATCGAACACCGGGGAGCTGTTTTTT. This sequence joins TRBV27 and TRBJ2-2; D unclear. Between the trimmed V and J ends, which lost 7 bases and 0 bases, there was a span of 9 bases. This CDR3 has 14 residues. Germline lookup yields CDR1 MNHEY and CDR2 SMNVEV (reference sequence).

This clone was seen more than once but under ten times. The chain links TRBV27 to TRBJ2-1; 10 nucleotides line up with TRBD2. The germline V gene has CDR1 MNHEY and CDR2 SMNVEV (reference sequence). Trimming at V came to 2 bases and at J to 7 bases, leaving 5 bases not matched to a gene. The CDR3 length is 15 residues. The CDR3 bases are TGTGCCAGCAGTTTAAGCGGGGGGGCCTGGAATGAGCAGTTCTTC. Encoded protein: CASSLSGGAWNEQFF.

The chain employs TRBV2 and TRBJ2-2; D is uncertain. Per the germline V gene, CDR1 is SNHLY and CDR2 is FYNNEI. V lost 5 bases and J lost 7, with 8 bases in between. The CDR3 is made up of 12 amino acids. CDR3 region: CASSMGNGELFF. The CDR3, as DNA: TGTGCCAGCAGTATGGGAAACGGGGAGCTGTTTTTT. The full variable domain, completed using reference TRBV2 and TRBJ2-2, is EPEVTQTPSHQVTQMGQEVILRCVPISNHLYFYWYRQILGQKVEFLVSFYNNEISEKSEIFDDQFSVERPDGSNFTLKIRSTKLEDSAMYFCASSMGNGELFFGEGSRLTVL.

The chain joins TRBV18 to TRBJ1-6; TRBD1 aligns across 8 bases. The V and J ends lost 4 bases and 7 bases, in that order; junction bases with no gene match: 6. Germline CDR1 reads KGHSH; CDR2 reads LQKENI. The CDR3 length is 15 residues. The CDR3 nucleotides are TGTGCCAGCTCACTACTGACAGGGGAGAATTCACCCCTCCACTTT. This translates into CASSLLTGENSPLHF.